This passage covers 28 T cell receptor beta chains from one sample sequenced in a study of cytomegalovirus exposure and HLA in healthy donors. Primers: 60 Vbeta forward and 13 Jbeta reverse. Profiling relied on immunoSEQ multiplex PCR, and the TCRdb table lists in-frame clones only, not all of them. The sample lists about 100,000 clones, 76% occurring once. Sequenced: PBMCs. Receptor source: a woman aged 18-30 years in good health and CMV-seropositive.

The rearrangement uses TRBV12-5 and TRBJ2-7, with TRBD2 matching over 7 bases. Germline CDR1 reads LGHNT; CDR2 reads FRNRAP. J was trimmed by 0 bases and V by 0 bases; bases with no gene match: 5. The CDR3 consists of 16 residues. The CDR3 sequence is CASGLVYRGSSYEQYF. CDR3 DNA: TGTGCTAGTGGTTTGGTATATCGCGGGAGCTCCTACGAGCAGTACTTC.

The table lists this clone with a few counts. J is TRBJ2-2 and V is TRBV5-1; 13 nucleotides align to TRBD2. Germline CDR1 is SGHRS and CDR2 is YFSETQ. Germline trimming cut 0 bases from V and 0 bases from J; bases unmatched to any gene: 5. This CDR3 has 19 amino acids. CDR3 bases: TGCGCCAGCAGCTTGGGACTAGCGGGAGGCTCCTCGAACACCGGGGAGCTGTTTTTT. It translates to CASSLGLAGGSSNTGELFF.

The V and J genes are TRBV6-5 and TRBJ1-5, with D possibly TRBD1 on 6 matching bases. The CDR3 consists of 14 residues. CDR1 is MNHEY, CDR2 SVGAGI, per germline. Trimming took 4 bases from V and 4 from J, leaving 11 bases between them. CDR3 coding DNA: TGTGCCAGCAGTTCACGACAGGCGAATCAGCCCCAGCATTTT. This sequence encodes CASSSRQANQPQHF.

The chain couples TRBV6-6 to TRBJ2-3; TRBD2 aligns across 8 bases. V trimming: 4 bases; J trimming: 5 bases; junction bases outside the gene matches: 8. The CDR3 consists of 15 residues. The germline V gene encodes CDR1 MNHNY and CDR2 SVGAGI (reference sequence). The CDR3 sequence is CASSSRAGDLDTQYF. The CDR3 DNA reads TGTGCCAGCAGTTCCCGAGCGGGAGATTTAGATACGCAGTATTTT.

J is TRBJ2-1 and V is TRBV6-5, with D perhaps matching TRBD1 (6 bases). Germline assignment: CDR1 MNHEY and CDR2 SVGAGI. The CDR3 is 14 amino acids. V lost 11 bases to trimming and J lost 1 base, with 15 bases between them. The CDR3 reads CAAGPDSSYNEQFF. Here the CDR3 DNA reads TGTGCCGCAGGTCCGGACAGTTCCTACAATGAGCAGTTCTTC.

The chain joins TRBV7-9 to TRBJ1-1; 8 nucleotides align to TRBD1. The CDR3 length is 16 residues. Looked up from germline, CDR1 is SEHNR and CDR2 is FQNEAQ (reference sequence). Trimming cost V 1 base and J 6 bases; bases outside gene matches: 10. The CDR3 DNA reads TGTGCCAGCAGCTTAGACCCGACAGGGGAAAACGCTGAAGCTTTCTTT. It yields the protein CASSLDPTGENAEAFF. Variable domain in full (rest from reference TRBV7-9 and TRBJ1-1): DTGVSQNPRHKITKRGQNVTFRCDPISEHNRLYWYRQTLGQGPEFLTYFQNEAQLEKSRLLSDRFSAERPKGSFSTLEIQRTEQGDSAMYLCASSLDPTGENAEAFFGQGTRLTVV.

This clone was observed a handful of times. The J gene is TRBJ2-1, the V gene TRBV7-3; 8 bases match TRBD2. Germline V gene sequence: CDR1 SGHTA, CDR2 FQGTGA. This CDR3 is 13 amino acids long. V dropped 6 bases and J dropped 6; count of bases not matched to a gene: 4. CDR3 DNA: TGTGCCAGCAGACTCAGCGGGAGCAATGAGCAGTTCTTC. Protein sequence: CASRLSGSNEQFF.

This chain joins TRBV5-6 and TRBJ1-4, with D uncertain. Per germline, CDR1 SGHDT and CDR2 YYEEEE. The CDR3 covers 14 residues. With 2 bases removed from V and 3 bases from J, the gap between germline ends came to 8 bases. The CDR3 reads CASSFGLPNEKLFF. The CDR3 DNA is TGTGCCAGCAGCTTTGGTCTACCTAATGAAAAACTGTTTTTT. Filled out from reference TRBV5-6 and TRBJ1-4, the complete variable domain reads DAGVTQSPTHLIKTRGQQVTLRCSPKSGHDTVSWYQQALGQGPQFIFQYYEEEERQRGNFPDRFSGHQFPNYSSELNVNALLLGDSALYLCASSFGLPNEKLFFGSGTQLSVL.

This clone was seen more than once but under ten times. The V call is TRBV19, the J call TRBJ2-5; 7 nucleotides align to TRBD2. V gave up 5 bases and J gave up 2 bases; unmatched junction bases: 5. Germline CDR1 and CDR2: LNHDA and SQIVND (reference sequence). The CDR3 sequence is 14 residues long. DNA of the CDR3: TGTGCCAGTAGTGAACTAGCGAATCAAGAGACCCAGTACTTC. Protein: CASSELANQETQYF.

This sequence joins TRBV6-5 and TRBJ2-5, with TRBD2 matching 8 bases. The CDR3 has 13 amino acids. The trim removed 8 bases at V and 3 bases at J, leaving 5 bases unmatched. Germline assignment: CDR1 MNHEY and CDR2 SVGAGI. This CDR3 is CASSGSGKETQYF. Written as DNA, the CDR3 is TGTGCCAGCTCGGGTAGCGGGAAAGAGACCCAGTACTTC.

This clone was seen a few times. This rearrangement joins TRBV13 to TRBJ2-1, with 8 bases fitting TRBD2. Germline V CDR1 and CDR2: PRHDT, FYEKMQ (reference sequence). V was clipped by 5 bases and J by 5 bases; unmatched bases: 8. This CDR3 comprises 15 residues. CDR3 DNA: TGTGCCAGCAGCGGGGGACTAGTGGTGAACAATGAGCAGTTCTTC. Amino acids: CASSGGLVVNNEQFF. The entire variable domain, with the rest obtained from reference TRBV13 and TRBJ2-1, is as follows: AAGVIQSPRHLIKEKRETATLKCYPIPRHDTVYWYQQGPGQDPQFLISFYEKMQSDKGSIPDRFSAQQFSDYHSELNMSSLELGDSALYFCASSGGLVVNNEQFFGPGTRLTVL.

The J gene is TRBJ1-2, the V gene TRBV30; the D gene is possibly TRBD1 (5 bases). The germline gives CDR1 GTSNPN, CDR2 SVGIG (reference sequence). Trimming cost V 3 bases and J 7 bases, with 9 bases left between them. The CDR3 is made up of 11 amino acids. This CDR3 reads CAWSGDSGYTF. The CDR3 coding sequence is TGTGCCTGGAGCGGAGACAGTGGCTACACCTTC. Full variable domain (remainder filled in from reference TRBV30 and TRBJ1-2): SQTIHQWPATLVQPVGSPLSLECTVEGTSNPNLYWYRQAAGRGLQLLFYSVGIGQISSEVPQNLSASRPQDRQFILSSKKLLLSDSGFYLCAWSGDSGYTFGSGTRLTVV.

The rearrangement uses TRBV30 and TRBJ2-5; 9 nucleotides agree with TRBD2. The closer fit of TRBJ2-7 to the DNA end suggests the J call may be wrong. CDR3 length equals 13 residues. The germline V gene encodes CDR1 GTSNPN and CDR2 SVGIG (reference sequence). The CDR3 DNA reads TGTGCCTGGTTCCGGCGGGAGGGCCGCGAGCAGTACTTC. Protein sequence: CAWFRREGREQYF.

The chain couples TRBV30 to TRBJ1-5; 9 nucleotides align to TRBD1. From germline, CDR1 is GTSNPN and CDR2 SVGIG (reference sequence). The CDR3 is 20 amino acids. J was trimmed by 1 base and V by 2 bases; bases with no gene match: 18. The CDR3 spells CAWSFGLTQGARGSNQPQHF. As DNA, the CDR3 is TGTGCCTGGAGTTTCGGGCTTACACAGGGGGCTCGGGGGAGCAATCAGCCCCAGCATTTT.

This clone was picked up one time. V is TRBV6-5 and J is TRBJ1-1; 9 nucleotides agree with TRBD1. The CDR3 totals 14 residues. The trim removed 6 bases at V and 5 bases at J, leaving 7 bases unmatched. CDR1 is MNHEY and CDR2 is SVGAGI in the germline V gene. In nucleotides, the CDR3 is TGTGCCAGCAGACCCGGGACAGGGTGGACTGAAGCTTTCTTT. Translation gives CASRPGTGWTEAFF.

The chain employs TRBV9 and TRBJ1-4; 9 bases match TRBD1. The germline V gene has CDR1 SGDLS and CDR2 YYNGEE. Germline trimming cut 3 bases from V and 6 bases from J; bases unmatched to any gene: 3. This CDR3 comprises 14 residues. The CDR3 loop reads CASSAGQGYEKLFF. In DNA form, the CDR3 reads TGTGCCAGCAGCGCGGGACAGGGTTATGAAAAACTGTTTTTT.

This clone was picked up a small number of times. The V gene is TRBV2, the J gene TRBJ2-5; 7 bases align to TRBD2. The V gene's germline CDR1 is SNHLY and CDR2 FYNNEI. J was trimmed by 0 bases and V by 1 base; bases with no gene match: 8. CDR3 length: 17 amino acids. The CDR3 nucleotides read TGTGCCAGCAGTGAAGTAGGAGCGGGACCCAACCAAGAGACCCAGTACTTC. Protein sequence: CASSEVGAGPNQETQYF.

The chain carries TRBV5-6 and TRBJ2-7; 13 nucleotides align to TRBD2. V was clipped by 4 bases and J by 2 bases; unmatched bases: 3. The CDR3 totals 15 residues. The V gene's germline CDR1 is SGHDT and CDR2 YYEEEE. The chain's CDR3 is CASSHGLAGAYEQYF. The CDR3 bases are TGTGCCAGCAGCCACGGACTAGCGGGAGCCTACGAGCAGTACTTC.

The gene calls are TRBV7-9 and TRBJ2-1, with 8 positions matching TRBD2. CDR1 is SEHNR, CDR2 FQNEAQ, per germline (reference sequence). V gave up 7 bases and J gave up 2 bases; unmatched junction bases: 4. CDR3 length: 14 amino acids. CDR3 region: CASTLGGAYNEQFF. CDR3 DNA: TGTGCCAGCACCCTCGGGGGGGCCTACAATGAGCAGTTCTTC. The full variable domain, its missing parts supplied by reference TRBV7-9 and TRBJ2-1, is DTGVSQNPRHKITKRGQNVTFRCDPISEHNRLYWYRQTLGQGPEFLTYFQNEAQLEKSRLLSDRFSAERPKGSFSTLEIQRTEQGDSAMYLCASTLGGAYNEQFFGPGTRLTVL.

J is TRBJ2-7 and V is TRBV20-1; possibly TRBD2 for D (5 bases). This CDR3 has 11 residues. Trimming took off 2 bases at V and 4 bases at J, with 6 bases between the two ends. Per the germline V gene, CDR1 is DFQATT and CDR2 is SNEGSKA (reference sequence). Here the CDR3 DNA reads TGCAGTGCTAGAACGGGATACGAGCAGTACTTC. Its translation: CSARTGYEQYF.

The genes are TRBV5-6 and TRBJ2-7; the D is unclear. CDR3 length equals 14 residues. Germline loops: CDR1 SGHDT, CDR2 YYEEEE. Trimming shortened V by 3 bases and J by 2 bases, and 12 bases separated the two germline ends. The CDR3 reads CASSSGPGTYEQYF. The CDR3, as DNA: TGTGCCAGCAGCTCCGGCCCAGGAACCTACGAGCAGTACTTC.

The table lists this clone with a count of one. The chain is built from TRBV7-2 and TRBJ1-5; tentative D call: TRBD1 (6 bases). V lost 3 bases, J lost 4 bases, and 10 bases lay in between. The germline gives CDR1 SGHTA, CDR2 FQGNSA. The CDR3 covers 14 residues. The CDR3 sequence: CASSLIQGNQPQHF. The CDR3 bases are TGTGCCAGCAGCTTGATTCAGGGGAATCAGCCCCAGCATTTT.

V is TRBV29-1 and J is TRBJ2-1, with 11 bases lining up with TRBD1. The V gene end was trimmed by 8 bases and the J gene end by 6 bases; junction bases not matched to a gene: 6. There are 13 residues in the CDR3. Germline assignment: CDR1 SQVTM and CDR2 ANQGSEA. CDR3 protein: CSSSGQGVNEQFF. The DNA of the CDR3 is TGCAGCTCCTCGGGACAGGGGGTCAATGAGCAGTTCTTC.

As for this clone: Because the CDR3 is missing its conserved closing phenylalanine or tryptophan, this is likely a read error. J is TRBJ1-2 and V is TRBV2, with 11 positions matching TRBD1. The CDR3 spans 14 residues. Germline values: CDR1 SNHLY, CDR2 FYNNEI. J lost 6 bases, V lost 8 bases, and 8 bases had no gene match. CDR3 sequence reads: CASAPRTGGHGYTV. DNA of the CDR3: TGTGCCAGCGCCCCTCGGACAGGGGGCCATGGCTACACCGTC.

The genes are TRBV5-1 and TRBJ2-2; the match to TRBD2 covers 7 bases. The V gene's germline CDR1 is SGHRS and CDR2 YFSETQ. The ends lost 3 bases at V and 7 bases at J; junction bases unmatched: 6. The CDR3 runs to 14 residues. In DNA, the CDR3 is TGCGCCAGCAGCTCGACTAGCAGTTACGGGGAGCTGTTTTTT. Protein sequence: CASSSTSSYGELFF.

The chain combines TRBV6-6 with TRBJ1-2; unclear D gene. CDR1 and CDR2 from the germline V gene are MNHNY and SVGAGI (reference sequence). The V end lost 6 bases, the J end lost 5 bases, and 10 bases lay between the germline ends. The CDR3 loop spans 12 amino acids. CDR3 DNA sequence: TGTGCCAGCAGCCCTCTCTTTTATGGCTACACCTTC. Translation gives CASSPLFYGYTF.

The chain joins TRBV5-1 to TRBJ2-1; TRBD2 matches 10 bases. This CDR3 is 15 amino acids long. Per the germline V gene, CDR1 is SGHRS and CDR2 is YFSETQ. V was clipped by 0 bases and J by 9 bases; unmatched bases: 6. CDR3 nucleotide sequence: TGCGCCAGCAGCTTGGGGGCTAGCGGGAGCTTTGAGCAGTTCTTC. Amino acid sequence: CASSLGASGSFEQFF.

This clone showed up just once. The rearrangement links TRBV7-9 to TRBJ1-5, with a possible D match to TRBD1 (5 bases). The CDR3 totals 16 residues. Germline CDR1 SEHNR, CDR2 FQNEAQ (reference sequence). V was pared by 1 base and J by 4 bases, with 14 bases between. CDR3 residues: CASSLVLGAGNQPQHF. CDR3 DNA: TGTGCCAGCAGCTTAGTTTTAGGGGCCGGGAATCAGCCCCAGCATTTT.